This T cell receptor beta chain was sequenced during a study of cytomegalovirus exposure and HLA in healthy donors. Whole-study results and caveats: In an earlier analysis, in several hundred donors, most V segments appeared productive either ~87% or ~30% of the time.

As regards this clone: Antigen unknown.

The CDR3 loop spans 14 amino acids. J lost 7 bases, V lost 4 bases, and 7 bases had no gene match. Germline CDR1 is SGHRS and CDR2 is YFSETQ. With 60 Vbeta and 13 Jbeta primers, the PCR was carried out. Repertoires were generated with immunoSEQ multiplex PCR, while TCRdb's copy carries only in-frame clones and drops some. The repertoire holds 220,000 or so clones, with 82% as singletons. The sequence derives from a woman aged 40-49 years in good health and CMV-seronegative. The source material was PBMCs. This chain connects TRBV5-1 to TRBJ2-4, with 8 bases matching TRBD1. This chain's CDR3 is CASSQRTGSNIQYF. CDR3 bases: TGCGCCAGCAGCCAGAGGACAGGGTCTAACATTCAGTACTTC.